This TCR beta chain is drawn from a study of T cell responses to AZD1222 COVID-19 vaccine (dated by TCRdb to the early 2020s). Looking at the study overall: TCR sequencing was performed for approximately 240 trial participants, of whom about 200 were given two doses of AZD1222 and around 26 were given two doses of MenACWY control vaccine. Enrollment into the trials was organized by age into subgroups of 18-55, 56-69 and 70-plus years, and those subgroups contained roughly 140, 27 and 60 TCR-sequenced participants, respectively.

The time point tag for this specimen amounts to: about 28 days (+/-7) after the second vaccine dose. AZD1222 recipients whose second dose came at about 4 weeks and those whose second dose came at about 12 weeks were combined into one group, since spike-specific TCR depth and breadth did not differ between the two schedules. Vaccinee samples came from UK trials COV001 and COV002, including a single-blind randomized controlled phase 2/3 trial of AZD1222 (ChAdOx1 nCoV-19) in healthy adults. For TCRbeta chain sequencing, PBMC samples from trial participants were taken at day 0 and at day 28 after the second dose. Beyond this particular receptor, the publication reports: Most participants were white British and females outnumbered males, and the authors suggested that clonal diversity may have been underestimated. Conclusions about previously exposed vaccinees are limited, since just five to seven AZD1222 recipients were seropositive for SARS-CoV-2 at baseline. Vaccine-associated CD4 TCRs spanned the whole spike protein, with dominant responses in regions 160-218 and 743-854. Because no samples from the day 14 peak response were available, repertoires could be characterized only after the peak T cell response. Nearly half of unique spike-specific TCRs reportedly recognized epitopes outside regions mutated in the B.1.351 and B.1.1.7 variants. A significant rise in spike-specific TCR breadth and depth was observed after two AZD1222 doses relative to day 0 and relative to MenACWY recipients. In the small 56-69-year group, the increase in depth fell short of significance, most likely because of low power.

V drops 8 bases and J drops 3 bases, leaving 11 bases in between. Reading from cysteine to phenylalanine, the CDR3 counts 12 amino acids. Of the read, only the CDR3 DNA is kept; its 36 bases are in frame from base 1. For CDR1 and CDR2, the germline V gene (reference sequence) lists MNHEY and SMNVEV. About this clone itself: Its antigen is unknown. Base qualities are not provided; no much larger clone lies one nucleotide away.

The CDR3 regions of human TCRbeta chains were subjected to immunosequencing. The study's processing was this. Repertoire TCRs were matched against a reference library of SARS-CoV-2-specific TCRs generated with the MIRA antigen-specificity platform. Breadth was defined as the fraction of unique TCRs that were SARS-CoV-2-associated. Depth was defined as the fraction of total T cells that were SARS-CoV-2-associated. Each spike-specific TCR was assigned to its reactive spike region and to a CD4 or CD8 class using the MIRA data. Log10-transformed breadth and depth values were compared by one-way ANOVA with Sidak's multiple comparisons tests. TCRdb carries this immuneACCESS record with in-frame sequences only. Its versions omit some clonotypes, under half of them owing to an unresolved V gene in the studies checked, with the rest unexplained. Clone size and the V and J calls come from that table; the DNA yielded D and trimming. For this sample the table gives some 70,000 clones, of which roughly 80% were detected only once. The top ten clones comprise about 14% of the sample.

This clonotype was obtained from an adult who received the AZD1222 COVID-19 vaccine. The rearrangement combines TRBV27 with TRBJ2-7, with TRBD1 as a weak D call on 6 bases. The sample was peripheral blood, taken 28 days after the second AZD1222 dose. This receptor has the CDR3 CASGTQHYEQYF. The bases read TGTGCCAGCGGGACACAGCACTACGAGCAGTACTTC.